This is a list of T cell receptor beta chains from one sample in a study of control samples from healthy donors and cancer patients. Produced via immunoSEQ multiplex PCR; TCRdb's table is partial and in-frame only. Among 150,000 or so clones listed, 85% to 95% were seen once. The sequenced sample was PBMCs. The receptors come from a man between 60 and 70 years old with colorectal cancer. Both conserved end residues are part of each CDR3. Each record gives: V gene, J gene, clone size, CDR3 protein. Clone sizes are given selectively: once, few, many, or a class where the clone is expanded.

v_call: TRBV11-2
j_call: TRBJ1-1
clone_size: few
cdr3_aa: CASSLGRNTEAFF

v_call: TRBV7-2
j_call: TRBJ2-1
clone_size: NA
cdr3_aa: CASSSRLAGGRHNEQFF

v_call: TRBV7-2
j_call: TRBJ1-2
clone_size: NA
cdr3_aa: CASSLNYGYTF

v_call: TRBV4-3
j_call: TRBJ1-1
clone_size: NA
cdr3_aa: CASSQDAGGDTEAFF

v_call: TRBV9
j_call: TRBJ2-2
clone_size: NA
cdr3_aa: CASSVMSNTGELFF

v_call: TRBV25-1
j_call: TRBJ2-1
clone_size: NA
cdr3_aa: CASSESPPTSEQFF

v_call: TRBV6-2/TRBV6-3
j_call: TRBJ2-3
clone_size: NA
cdr3_aa: CASSYSISRSTDTQYF

v_call: TRBV19
j_call: TRBJ1-1
clone_size: NA
cdr3_aa: CASSAQGADEAFF

v_call: TRBV9
j_call: TRBJ2-1
clone_size: NA
cdr3_aa: CASSDLAGYNEQFF

v_call: TRBV5-8
j_call: TRBJ2-7
clone_size: NA
cdr3_aa: CASSLEGRNYEQYF

v_call: TRBV19
j_call: TRBJ1-1
clone_size: NA
cdr3_aa: CASSLGYRNTEAFF

v_call: TRBV10-3
j_call: TRBJ2-4
clone_size: NA
cdr3_aa: CAISDGGAPINIQYF

v_call: TRBV19
j_call: TRBJ2-2
clone_size: NA
cdr3_aa: CASTIGGYTGELFF

v_call: TRBV6-5
j_call: TRBJ1-4
clone_size: NA
cdr3_aa: CASRDTATNEKLFF

v_call: TRBV3-1/TRBV3-2
j_call: TRBJ2-3
clone_size: NA
cdr3_aa: CASSQQAGASTDTQYF

v_call: TRBV5-6
j_call: TRBJ1-2
clone_size: NA
cdr3_aa: CASRVTGFYGYTF

v_call: TRBV10-2
j_call: TRBJ1-3
clone_size: NA
cdr3_aa: CASSAGQGAYGNTIYF

v_call: TRBV28
j_call: TRBJ1-1
clone_size: NA
cdr3_aa: CASRKTEAFF

v_call: TRBV5-1
j_call: TRBJ2-1
clone_size: NA
cdr3_aa: CASSIQGGEQFF

v_call: TRBV5-6
j_call: TRBJ2-1
clone_size: NA
cdr3_aa: CASSLEGQPYNEQFF

v_call: TRBV10-3
j_call: TRBJ2-7
clone_size: NA
cdr3_aa: CAISERGGGSYEQYF

v_call: TRBV7-2
j_call: TRBJ2-2
clone_size: NA
cdr3_aa: CASSLRTSVTGELFF

v_call: TRBV4-3
j_call: TRBJ1-1
clone_size: once
cdr3_aa: CASSLGQTNTEAFF

v_call: TRBV25-1
j_call: TRBJ1-6
clone_size: few
cdr3_aa: CASSDPNSPLHF

v_call: TRBV10-3
j_call: TRBJ1-2
clone_size: NA
cdr3_aa: CATAGTDSSGYTF

v_call: TRBV7-8
j_call: TRBJ2-1
clone_size: once
cdr3_aa: CASSLRLAGGPYNEQFF

v_call: TRBV2
j_call: TRBJ1-4
clone_size: NA
cdr3_aa: CASSAGRGLNEKLFF

v_call: TRBV6-5
j_call: TRBJ1-3
clone_size: NA
cdr3_aa: CASKRGYAGNTIYF

v_call: TRBV9
j_call: TRBJ1-5
clone_size: NA
cdr3_aa: CASSPGTENQPQHF

v_call: TRBV19
j_call: TRBJ1-1
clone_size: once
cdr3_aa: CASSIGGQGNTEAFF

v_call: TRBV3-1/TRBV3-2
j_call: TRBJ1-4
clone_size: NA
cdr3_aa: CASSHEGGFEKLFF

v_call: TRBV4-1
j_call: TRBJ1-4
clone_size: NA
cdr3_aa: CASSQDRQGVGEKLFF

v_call: TRBV19
j_call: TRBJ2-7
clone_size: NA
cdr3_aa: CASSIASTSDVYEQYF

v_call: TRBV27
j_call: TRBJ1-5
clone_size: NA
cdr3_aa: CASSLSWGAGQPQHF

v_call: TRBV6-2/TRBV6-3
j_call: TRBJ2-2
clone_size: NA
cdr3_aa: CASSPIDRADTGELFF

v_call: TRBV19
j_call: TRBJ1-1
clone_size: NA
cdr3_aa: CASSIVGRGRGTEAFF

v_call: TRBV24-1
j_call: TRBJ2-7
clone_size: NA
cdr3_aa: CATSDPGQGSIYEQYF

v_call: TRBV2
j_call: TRBJ1-2
clone_size: NA
cdr3_aa: CASTEWGVANYGYTF

v_call: TRBV19
j_call: TRBJ1-1
clone_size: NA
cdr3_aa: CASSMMGRTEAFF

v_call: TRBV6-5
j_call: TRBJ1-1
clone_size: NA
cdr3_aa: CASSPPGGGGTEAFF

v_call: TRBV6-6
j_call: TRBJ2-5
clone_size: once
cdr3_aa: CASSYGAPTGAQYF

v_call: TRBV18
j_call: TRBJ1-4
clone_size: once
cdr3_aa: CASSPTGPGPNEKLFF

v_call: TRBV28
j_call: TRBJ1-3
clone_size: NA
cdr3_aa: CASSPGGSTGNTIYF

v_call: TRBV11-2
j_call: TRBJ1-2
clone_size: once
cdr3_aa: CASSRNYGYTF

v_call: TRBV7-9
j_call: TRBJ2-6
clone_size: NA
cdr3_aa: CASRLGTGASGANVLTF

v_call: TRBV3-1/TRBV3-2
j_call: TRBJ2-7
clone_size: few
cdr3_aa: CASSQDRGGTYEQYF

v_call: TRBV5-1
j_call: TRBJ1-6
clone_size: NA
cdr3_aa: CASSSDSLALHF

v_call: TRBV6-6
j_call: TRBJ2-7
clone_size: NA
cdr3_aa: CASSYSRTSGGLEQYF

v_call: TRBV25-1
j_call: TRBJ1-4
clone_size: once
cdr3_aa: CASSGGTGGEKLFF

v_call: TRBV18
j_call: TRBJ1-2
clone_size: NA
cdr3_aa: CASSPGQTSNYGYTF

v_call: TRBV5-8
j_call: TRBJ2-7
clone_size: NA
cdr3_aa: CASSLRYEQYF

v_call: TRBV6-6
j_call: TRBJ2-5
clone_size: NA
cdr3_aa: CASSYRGRGETQYF

v_call: TRBV5-5
j_call: TRBJ2-7
clone_size: NA
cdr3_aa: CASSKDGAYEQYF

v_call: TRBV7-8
j_call: TRBJ2-5
clone_size: NA
cdr3_aa: CASSPVKGETQYF

v_call: TRBV5-4
j_call: TRBJ1-2
clone_size: NA
cdr3_aa: CASSPTGAGYGYTF